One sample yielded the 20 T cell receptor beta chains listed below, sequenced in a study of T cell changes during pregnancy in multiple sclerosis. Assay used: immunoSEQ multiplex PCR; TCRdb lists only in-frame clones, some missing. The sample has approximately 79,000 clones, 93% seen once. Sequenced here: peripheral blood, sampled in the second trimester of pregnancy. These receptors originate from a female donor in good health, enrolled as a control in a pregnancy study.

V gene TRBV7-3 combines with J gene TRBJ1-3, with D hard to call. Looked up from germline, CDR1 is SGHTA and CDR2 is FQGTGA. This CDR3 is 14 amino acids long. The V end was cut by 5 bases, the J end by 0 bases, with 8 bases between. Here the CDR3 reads CASSRVRSGNTIYF. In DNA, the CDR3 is TGTGCCAGCAGCCGAGTACGCTCTGGAAACACCATATATTTT.

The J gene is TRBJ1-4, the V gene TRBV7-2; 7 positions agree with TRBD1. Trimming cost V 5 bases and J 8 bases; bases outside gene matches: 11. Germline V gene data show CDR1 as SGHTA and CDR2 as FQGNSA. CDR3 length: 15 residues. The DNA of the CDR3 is TGTGCCAGCAGCCCCGCCAGGGGGAGGATAGAAAAACTGTTTTTT. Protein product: CASSPARGRIEKLFF.

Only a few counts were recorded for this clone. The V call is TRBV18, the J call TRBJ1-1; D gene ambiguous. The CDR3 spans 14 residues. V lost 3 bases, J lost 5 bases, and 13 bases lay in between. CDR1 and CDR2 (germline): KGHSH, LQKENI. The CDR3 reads CASSPLVVKTEAFF. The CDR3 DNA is TGTGCCAGCTCACCTCTAGTGGTCAAGACTGAAGCTTTCTTT.

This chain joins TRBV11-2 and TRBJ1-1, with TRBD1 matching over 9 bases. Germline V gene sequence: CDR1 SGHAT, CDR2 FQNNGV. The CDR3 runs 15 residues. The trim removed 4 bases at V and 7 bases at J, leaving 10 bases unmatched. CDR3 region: CASSWGTGNSVEAFF. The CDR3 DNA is TGTGCCAGCAGCTGGGGGACAGGGAATAGTGTTGAAGCTTTCTTT.

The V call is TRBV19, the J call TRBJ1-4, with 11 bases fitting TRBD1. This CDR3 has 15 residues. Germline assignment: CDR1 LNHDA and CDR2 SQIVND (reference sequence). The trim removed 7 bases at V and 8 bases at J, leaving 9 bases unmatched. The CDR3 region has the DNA TGTGCCAGTAACGGTGCGGGACAGGGGGAGGAAAAACTGTTTTTT. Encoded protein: CASNGAGQGEEKLFF.

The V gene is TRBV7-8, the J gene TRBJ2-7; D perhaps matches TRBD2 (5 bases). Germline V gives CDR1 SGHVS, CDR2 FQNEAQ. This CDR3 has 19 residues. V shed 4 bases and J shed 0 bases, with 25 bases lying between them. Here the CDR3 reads CASSSLLPGTRGPSYEQYF. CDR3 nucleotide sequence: TGTGCCAGCAGCTCCCTCTTACCGGGAACCCGAGGGCCCTCCTACGAGCAGTACTTC.

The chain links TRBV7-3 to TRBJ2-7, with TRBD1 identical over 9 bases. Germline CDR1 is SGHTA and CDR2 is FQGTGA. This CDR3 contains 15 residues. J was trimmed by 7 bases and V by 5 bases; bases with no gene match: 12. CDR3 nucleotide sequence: TGTGCCAGCAGCCCCAACACCGGGACAGGGATAGAGCAGTACTTC. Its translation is CASSPNTGTGIEQYF.

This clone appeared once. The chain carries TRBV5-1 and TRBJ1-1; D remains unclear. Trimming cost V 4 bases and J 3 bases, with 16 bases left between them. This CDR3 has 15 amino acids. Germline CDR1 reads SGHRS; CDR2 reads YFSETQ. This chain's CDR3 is CASSHYPGVDTEAFF. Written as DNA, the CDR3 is TGCGCCAGCAGCCATTACCCCGGGGTCGACACTGAAGCTTTCTTT.

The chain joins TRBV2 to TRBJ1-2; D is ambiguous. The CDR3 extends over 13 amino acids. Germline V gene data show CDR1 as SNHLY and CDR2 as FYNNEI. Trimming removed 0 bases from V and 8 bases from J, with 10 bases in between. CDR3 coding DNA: TGTGCCAGCAGTGAAGCGCGGTATCCCGGCTACACCTTC. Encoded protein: CASSEARYPGYTF.

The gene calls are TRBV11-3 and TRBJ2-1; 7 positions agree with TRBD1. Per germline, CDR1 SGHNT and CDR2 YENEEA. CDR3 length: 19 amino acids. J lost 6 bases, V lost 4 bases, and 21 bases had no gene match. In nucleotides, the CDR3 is TGTGCCAGCAGCTCCATATCAGGGGGTATTCGCGGCGGCTTCAATGAGCAGTTCTTC. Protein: CASSSISGGIRGGFNEQFF.

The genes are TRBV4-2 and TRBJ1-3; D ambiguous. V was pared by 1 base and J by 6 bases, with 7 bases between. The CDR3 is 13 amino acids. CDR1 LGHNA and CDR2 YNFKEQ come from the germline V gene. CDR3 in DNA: TGTGCCAGCAGCCAAGTTCGAGTAAACACCATATATTTT. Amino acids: CASSQVRVNTIYF.

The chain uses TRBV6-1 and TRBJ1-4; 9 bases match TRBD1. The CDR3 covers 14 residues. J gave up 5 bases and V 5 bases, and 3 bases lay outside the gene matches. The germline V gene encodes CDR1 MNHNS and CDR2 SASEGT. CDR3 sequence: CASSTGTGNEKLFF. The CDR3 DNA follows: TGTGCCAGCAGTACGGGGACAGGGAATGAAAAACTGTTTTTT.

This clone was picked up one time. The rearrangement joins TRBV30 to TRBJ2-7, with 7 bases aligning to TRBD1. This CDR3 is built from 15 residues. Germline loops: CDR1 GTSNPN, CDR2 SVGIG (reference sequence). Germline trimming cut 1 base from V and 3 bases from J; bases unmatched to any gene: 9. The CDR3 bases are TGTGCCTGGAGTGCGTTCACAGGGGCAGGCTACGAGCAGTACTTC. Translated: CAWSAFTGAGYEQYF.

The CDR3 region has the DNA TGTGCCAGCAGCTCCAGACAGGGTGACACTGAAGCTTTCTTT. This sequence encodes CASSSRQGDTEAFF. V and J are TRBV11-1 and TRBJ1-1; 7 nucleotides align to TRBD1. The V segment lost 4 bases and the J segment 3 bases; nucleotides outside the gene matches: 5. This CDR3 is 14 amino acids long. Germline values: CDR1 SGHAT, CDR2 FQDESV (reference sequence).

The chain's CDR3 is CASSQARGLGNTIYF. The CDR3 DNA is TGCGCCAGCAGCCAAGCCAGGGGGCTGGGAAACACCATATATTTT. The chain carries TRBV4-1 and TRBJ1-3; 8 bases are a match to TRBD1. This CDR3 is 15 amino acids long. With 1 base clipped from V and 4 bases from J, the junction kept 3 bases outside the gene matches. The V gene's germline CDR1 is MGHRA and CDR2 YSYEKL.

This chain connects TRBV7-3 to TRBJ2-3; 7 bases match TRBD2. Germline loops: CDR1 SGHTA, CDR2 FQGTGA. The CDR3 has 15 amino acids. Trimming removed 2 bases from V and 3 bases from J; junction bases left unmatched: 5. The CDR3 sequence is CASSLGGGGTDTQYF. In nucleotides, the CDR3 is TGTGCCAGCAGCTTAGGCGGGGGAGGGACAGATACGCAGTATTTT.

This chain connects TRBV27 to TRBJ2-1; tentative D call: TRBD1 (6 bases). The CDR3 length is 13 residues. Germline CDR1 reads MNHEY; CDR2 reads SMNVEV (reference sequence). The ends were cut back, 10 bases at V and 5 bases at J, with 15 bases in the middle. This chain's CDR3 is CATTGHANNEQFF. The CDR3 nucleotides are TGTGCCACCACGGGACATGCTAACAATGAGCAGTTCTTC.

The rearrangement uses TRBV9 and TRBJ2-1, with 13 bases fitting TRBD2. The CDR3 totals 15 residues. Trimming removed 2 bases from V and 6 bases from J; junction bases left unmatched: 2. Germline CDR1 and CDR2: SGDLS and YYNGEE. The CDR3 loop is CASSVGTSGVNEQFF. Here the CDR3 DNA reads TGTGCCAGCAGCGTCGGGACTAGCGGGGTCAATGAGCAGTTCTTC.

The CDR3 sequence: CASSLRLGLSGDNYGYTF. Here the CDR3 DNA reads TGTGCCAGCAGCTTAAGATTAGGACTCTCGGGGGATAACTATGGCTACACCTTC. The chain is built from TRBV13 and TRBJ1-2, with D tentatively TRBD1 (5 bases). CDR1 and CDR2 (germline): PRHDT, FYEKMQ (reference sequence). The germline V and J ends were trimmed by 2 bases and 1 base, with 20 bases remaining between them. There are 18 residues in the CDR3. Looking up the rest from reference TRBV13 and TRBJ1-2 gives the full variable domain: AAGVIQSPRHLIKEKRETATLKCYPIPRHDTVYWYQQGPGQDPQFLISFYEKMQSDKGSIPDRFSAQQFSDYHSELNMSSLELGDSALYFCASSLRLGLSGDNYGYTFGSGTRLTVV.

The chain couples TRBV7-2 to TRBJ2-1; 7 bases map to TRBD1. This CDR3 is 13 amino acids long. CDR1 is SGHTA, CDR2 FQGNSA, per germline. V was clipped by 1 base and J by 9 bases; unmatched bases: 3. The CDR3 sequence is CASSLGHRGEQFF. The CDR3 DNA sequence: TGTGCCAGCAGCTTAGGACACAGGGGTGAGCAGTTCTTC. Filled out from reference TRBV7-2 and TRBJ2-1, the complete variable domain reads GAGVSQSPSNKVTEKGKDVELRCDPISGHTALYWYRQSLGQGLEFLIYFQGNSAPDKSGLPSDRFSAERTGGSVSTLTIQRTQQEDSAVYLCASSLGHRGEQFFGPGTRLTVL.